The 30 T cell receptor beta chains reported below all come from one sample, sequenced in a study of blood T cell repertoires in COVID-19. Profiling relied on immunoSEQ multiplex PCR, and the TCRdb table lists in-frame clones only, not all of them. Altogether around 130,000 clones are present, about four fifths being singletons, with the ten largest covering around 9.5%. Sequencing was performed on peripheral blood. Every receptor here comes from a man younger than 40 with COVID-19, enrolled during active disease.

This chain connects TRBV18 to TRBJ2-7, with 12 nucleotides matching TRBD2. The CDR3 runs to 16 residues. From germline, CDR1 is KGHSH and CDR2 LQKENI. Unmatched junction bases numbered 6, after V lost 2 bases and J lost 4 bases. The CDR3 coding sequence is TGTGCCAGCTCACCATACCTAGCGGGAGGGCCTTACGAGCAGTACTTC. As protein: CASSPYLAGGPYEQYF.

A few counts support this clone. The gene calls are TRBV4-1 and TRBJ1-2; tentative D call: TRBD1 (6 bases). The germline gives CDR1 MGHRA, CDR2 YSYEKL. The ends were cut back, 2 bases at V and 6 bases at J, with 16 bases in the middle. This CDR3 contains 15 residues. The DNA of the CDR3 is TGCGCCAGCAGCCAAACAGGGTCGGTTAGCGATGGCTACACCTTC. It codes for CASSQTGSVSDGYTF.

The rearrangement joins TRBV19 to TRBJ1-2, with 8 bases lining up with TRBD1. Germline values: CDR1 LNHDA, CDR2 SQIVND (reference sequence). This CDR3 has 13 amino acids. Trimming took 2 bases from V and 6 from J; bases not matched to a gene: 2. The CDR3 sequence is CASSISDRDGYTF. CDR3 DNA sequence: TGTGCCAGTAGTATATCGGACAGGGATGGCTACACCTTC.

The CDR3 DNA sequence: TGTGCCAGCAGCCTAACGGAGGGACAGGGGGCTAACTATGGCTACACCTTC. This translates into CASSLTEGQGANYGYTF. The gene calls are TRBV27 and TRBJ1-2; 11 positions match TRBD1. Germline CDR1 reads MNHEY; CDR2 reads SMNVEV (reference sequence). The CDR3 covers 17 residues. V was clipped by 6 bases and J by 0 bases; unmatched bases: 9.

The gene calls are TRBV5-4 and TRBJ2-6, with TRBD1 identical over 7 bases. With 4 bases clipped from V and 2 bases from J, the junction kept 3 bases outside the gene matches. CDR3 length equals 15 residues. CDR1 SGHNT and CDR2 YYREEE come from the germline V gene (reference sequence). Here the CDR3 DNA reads TGTGCCAGCAGCGGGGACAGAACTGGGGCCAACGTCCTGACTTTC. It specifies CASSGDRTGANVLTF.

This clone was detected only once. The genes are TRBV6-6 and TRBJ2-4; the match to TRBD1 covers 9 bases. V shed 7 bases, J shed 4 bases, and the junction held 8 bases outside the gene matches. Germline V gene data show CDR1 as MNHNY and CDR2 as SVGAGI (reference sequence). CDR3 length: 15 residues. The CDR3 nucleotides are TGTGCCAGCACTCCTTTAGGGACAGGGAAAAACATTCAGTACTTC. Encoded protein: CASTPLGTGKNIQYF.

CDR3 nucleotides: TGTGCCAGCAGCGTCTCAGCGGGAGGAAGGTATGAGCAGTTCTTC. Its protein is CASSVSAGGRYEQFF. The V call is TRBV9, the J call TRBJ2-1; 9 positions match TRBD2. The CDR3 consists of 15 residues. The germline V gene encodes CDR1 SGDLS and CDR2 YYNGEE. J lost 8 bases, V lost 2 bases, and 8 bases had no gene match.

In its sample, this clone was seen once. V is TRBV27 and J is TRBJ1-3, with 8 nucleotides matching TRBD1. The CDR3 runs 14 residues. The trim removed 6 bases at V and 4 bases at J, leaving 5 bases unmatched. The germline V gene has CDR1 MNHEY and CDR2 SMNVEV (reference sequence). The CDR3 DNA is TGTGCCAGCAGGTCGGACAGGGTCGGAAACACCATATATTTT. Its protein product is CASRSDRVGNTIYF.

The DNA of the CDR3 is TGTGCCAGCAGTTCGGACAGGGCCACTGAAGCTTTCTTT. The encoded protein is CASSSDRATEAFF. The chain is built from TRBV12-3 or TRBV12-4 and TRBJ1-1; 8 positions agree with TRBD1. The length of the CDR3 is 13 residues. Trimming took 4 bases from V and 4 from J; bases not matched to a gene: 2.

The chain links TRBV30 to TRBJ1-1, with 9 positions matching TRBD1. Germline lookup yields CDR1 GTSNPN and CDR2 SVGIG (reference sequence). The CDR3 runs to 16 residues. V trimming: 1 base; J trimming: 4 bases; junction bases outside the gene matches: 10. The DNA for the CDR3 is TGTGCCTGGAGTGGGACAGGGGTGGGACAGAGCACTGAAGCTTTCTTT. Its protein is CAWSGTGVGQSTEAFF.

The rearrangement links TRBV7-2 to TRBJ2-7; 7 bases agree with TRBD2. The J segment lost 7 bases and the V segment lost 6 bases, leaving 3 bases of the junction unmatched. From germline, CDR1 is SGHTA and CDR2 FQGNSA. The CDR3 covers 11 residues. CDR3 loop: CASRGGTEQYF. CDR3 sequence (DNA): TGTGCCAGCAGGGGGGGGACGGAGCAGTACTTC.

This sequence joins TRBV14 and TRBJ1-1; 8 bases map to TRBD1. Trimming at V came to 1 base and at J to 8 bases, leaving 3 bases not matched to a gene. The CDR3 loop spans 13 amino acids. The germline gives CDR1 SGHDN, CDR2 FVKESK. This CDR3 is CASSQVGTGEAFF. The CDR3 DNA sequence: TGTGCCAGCAGCCAAGTGGGGACAGGCGAAGCTTTCTTT.

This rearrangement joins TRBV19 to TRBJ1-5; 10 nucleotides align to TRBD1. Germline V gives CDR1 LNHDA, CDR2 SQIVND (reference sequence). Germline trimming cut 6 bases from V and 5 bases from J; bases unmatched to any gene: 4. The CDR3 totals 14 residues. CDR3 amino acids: CASRTGGVDQPQHF. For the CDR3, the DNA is TGTGCCAGTAGGACAGGGGGCGTTGATCAGCCCCAGCATTTT.

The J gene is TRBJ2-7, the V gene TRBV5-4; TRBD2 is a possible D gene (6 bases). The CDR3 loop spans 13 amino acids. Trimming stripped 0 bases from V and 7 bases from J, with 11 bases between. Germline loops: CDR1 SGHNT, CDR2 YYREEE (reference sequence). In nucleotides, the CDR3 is TGTGCCAGCAGCTTGGCGCAGGGAGGAGAGCAGTACTTC. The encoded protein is CASSLAQGGEQYF.

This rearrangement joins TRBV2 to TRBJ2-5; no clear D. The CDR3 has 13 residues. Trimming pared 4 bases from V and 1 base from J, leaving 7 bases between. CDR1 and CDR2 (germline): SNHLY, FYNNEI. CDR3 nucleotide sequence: TGTGCCAGCAGTGTGAACACCCAAGAGACCCAGTACTTC. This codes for CASSVNTQETQYF.

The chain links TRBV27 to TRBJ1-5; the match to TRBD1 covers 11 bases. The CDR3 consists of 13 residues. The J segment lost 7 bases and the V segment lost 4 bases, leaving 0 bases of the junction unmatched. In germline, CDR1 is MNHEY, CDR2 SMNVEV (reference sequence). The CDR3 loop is CASSWTGGQPQHF. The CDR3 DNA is TGTGCCAGCAGTTGGACAGGGGGCCAGCCCCAGCATTTT.

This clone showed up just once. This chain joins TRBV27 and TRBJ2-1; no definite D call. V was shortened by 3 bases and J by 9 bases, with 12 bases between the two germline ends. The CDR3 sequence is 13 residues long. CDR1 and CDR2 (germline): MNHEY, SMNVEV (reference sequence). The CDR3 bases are TGTGCCAGCAGTTTGAACCGACTTGGTGAGCAGTTCTTC. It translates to CASSLNRLGEQFF.

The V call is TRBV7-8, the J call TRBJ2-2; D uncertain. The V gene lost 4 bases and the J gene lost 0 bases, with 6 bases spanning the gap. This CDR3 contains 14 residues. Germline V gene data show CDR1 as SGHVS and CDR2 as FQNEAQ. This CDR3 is CASSWRPNTGELFF. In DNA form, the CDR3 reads TGTGCCAGCAGCTGGCGGCCGAACACCGGGGAGCTGTTTTTT.

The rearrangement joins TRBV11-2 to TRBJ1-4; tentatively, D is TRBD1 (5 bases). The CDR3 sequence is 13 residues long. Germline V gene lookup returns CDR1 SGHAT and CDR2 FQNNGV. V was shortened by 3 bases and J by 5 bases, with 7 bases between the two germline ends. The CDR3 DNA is TGTGCCAGCAGCTTTAGACAGAATGAAAAACTGTTTTTT. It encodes CASSFRQNEKLFF.

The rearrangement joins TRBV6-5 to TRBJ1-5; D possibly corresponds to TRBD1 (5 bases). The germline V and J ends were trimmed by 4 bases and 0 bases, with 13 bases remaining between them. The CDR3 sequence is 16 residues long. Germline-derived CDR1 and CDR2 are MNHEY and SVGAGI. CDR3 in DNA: TGTGCCAGCAGTTTTGGCAGGGAATATAGCAATCAGCCCCAGCATTTT. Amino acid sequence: CASSFGREYSNQPQHF.

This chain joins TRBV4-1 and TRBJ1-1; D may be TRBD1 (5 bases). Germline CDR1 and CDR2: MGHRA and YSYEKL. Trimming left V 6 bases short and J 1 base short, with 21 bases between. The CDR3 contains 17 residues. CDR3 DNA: TGCGCCAGCAGTGTAGACCCACTTCGACAGCCGAACACTGAAGCTTTCTTT. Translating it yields CASSVDPLRQPNTEAFF.

For the CDR3, the DNA is TGTGCCAGCAGTTCAGGCCCCCCTCTGCAGTACTTC. Translated: CASSSGPPLQYF. The genes are TRBV27 and TRBJ2-7; D is undetermined. CDR1 is MNHEY, CDR2 SMNVEV, per germline (reference sequence). This CDR3 has 12 residues. V gave up 4 bases and J gave up 9 bases, with 13 bases separating them.

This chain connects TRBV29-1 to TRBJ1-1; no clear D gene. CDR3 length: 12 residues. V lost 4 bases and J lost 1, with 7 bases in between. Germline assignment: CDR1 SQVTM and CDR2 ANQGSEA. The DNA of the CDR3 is TGCAGCGTTGGTCGAGGGAACACTGAAGCTTTCTTT. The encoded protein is CSVGRGNTEAFF.

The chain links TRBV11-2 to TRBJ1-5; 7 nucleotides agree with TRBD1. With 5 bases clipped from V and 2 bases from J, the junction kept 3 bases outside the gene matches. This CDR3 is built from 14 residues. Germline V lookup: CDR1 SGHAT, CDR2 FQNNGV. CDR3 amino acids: CASSRQGGNQPQHF. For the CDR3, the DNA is TGTGCCAGCAGCCGACAGGGTGGCAATCAGCCCCAGCATTTT. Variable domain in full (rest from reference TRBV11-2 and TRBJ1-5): EAGVAQSPRYKIIEKRQSVAFWCNPISGHATLYWYQQILGQGPKLLIQFQNNGVVDDSQLPKDRFSAERLKGVDSTLKIQPAKLEDSAVYLCASSRQGGNQPQHFGDGTRLSIL.

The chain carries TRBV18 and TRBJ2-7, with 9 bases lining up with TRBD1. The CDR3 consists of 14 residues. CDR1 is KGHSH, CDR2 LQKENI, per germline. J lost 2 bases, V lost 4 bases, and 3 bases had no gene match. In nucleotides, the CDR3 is TGTGCCAGCTCACTCGGGACAGGGACCTACGAGCAGTACTTC. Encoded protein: CASSLGTGTYEQYF.

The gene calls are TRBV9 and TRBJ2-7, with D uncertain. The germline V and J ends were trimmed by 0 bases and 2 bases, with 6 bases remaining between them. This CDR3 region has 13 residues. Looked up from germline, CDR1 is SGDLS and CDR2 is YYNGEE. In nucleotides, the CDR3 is TGTGCCAGCAGCGTAGACAGTACCTACGAGCAGTACTTC. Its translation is CASSVDSTYEQYF. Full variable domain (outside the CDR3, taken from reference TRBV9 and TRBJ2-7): DSGVTQTPKHLITATGQRVTLRCSPRSGDLSVYWYQQSLDQGLQFLIQYYNGEERAKGNILERFSAQQFPDLHSELNLSSLELGDSALYFCASSVDSTYEQYFGPGTRLTVT.

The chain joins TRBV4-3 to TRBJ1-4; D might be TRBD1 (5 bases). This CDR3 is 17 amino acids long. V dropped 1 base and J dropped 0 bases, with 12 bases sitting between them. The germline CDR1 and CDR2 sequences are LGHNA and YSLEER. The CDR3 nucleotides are TGCGCCAGCAGCCAAGGGGGGGACGGCTCAACTAATGAAAAACTGTTTTTT. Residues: CASSQGGDGSTNEKLFF.

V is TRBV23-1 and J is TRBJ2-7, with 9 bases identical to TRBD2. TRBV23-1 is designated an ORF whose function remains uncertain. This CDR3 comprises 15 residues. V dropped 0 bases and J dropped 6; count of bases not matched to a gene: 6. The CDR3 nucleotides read TGCGCCAGCAGTCAATCGTGGGGGACTAGCTGCGAGCAGTACTTC. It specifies CASSQSWGTSCEQYF.

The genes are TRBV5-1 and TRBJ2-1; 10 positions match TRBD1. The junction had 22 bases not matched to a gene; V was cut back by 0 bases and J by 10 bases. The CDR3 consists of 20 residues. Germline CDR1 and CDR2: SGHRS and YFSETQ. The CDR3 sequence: CASSLAWDRGSAGPSGEQFF. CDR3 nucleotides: TGCGCCAGCAGCTTGGCCTGGGACAGGGGATCGGCAGGGCCTTCCGGGGAGCAGTTCTTC.

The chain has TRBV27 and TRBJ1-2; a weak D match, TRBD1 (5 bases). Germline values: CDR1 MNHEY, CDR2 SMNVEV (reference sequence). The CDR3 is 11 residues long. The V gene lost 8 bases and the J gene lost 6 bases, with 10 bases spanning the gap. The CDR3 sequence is CASGLRDGYTF. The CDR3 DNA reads TGTGCCAGCGGCCTCAGGGATGGCTACACCTTC.